A single sample is the source of the 9 T cell receptor beta chains below, sequenced in a study of cytomegalovirus exposure and HLA in healthy donors. Use of 60 Vbeta and 13 Jbeta primers characterized the PCR. Libraries were prepared by immunoSEQ multiplex PCR; TCRdb keeps only in-frame clonotypes and omits some of them. The table lists around 200,000 clones, around 83% of them singletons. Sequenced input: PBMCs. These receptors originate from a woman in her thirties or forties in good health and CMV-seronegative.

The rearrangement joins TRBV27 to TRBJ2-7; unclear D gene. Trimming removed 6 bases at V and 0 bases at J, with 12 bases between. The CDR3 spans 14 residues. Germline V gene data show CDR1 as MNHEY and CDR2 as SMNVEV (reference sequence). The CDR3 here is CASRTRILSYEQYF. CDR3 DNA: TGTGCCAGCAGAACGAGAATCCTCTCCTACGAGCAGTACTTC.

J is TRBJ2-1 and V is TRBV10-3; 13 nucleotides line up with TRBD2. The CDR3 length is 15 residues. Per the germline V gene, CDR1 is ENHRY and CDR2 is SYGVKD. J was trimmed by 7 bases and V by 3 bases; bases with no gene match: 3. The CDR3 loop reads CAISDGTSGMNEQFF. In DNA, the CDR3 is TGTGCCATCAGTGACGGGACTAGCGGGATGAATGAGCAGTTCTTC.

A remark on this clone: One end of the junction varies from germline; a read error may be responsible. The chain recombines TRBV18 with TRBJ1-2, with 7 bases lining up with TRBD1. This CDR3 has 16 residues. Germline lookup yields CDR1 KGHSH and CDR2 LQKENI. The CDR3 loop reads CASLPQGNGVSRGYTF. The CDR3 DNA reads as TGTGCCAGCTTACCACAGGGGAATGGGGTCTCACGTGGCTACACCTTC.

A word on this clone: One junction end does not reproduce the germline sequence, and a read error may be involved. The V and J genes are TRBV27 and TRBJ1-1, with 10 bases that match TRBD1. Germline CDR1 reads MNHEY; CDR2 reads SMNVEV (reference sequence). CDR3 length equals 15 residues. The CDR3 DNA is TGTGCCAGCAGTAGACAGGGGGCAAAGAACACTGAAGCTTCCTTT. It translates to CASSRQGAKNTEASF.

The rearrangement links TRBV27 to TRBJ2-1, with unresolved D. CDR3 length: 16 residues. Trimming removed 0 bases from V and 2 bases from J, with 11 bases in between. Germline V gives CDR1 MNHEY, CDR2 SMNVEV (reference sequence). The CDR3 bases are TGTGCCAGCAGTTTATCGCGGAACTTGGCCTACAATGAGCAGTTCTTC. Translated: CASSLSRNLAYNEQFF.

The chain is built from TRBV4-1 and TRBJ2-2, with D tentatively TRBD2 (5 bases). Trimming shortened V by 2 bases and J by 2 bases, and 18 bases separated the two germline ends. Germline lookup yields CDR1 MGHRA and CDR2 YSYEKL. This CDR3 has 18 residues. CDR3 nucleotide sequence: TGCGCCAGCAGCCAACCATTGCCGGACTGGCCAAACACCGGGGAGCTGTTTTTT. Its protein product is CASSQPLPDWPNTGELFF.

The chain carries TRBV5-5 and TRBJ2-1, with TRBD1 as a possible D gene (6 bases). V lost 6 bases to trimming and J lost 8 bases, with 21 bases between them. The CDR3 totals 15 residues. Germline lookup yields CDR1 SGHKS and CDR2 YYEKEE (reference sequence). The CDR3 DNA follows: TGTGCCAGCAACCATTTTACGGGCAGGGGCGATGAGCAGTTCTTC. Translation gives CASNHFTGRGDEQFF.

The chain recombines TRBV10-3 with TRBJ1-6; TRBD1 matches at 10 bases. This CDR3 spans 14 amino acids. The germline gives CDR1 ENHRY, CDR2 SYGVKD. The trim removed 6 bases at V and 11 bases at J, leaving 7 bases unmatched. The CDR3 DNA reads TGTGCCATCAGGGAGACAGGGGGCCGGGCACCCCTCCACTTT. It is translated as CAIRETGGRAPLHF.

The chain uses TRBV28 and TRBJ1-2; a possible D gene is TRBD1 (5 bases). In germline, CDR1 is MDHEN, CDR2 SYDVKM. Trimming removed 6 bases from V and 7 bases from J, with 18 bases in between. The CDR3 loop spans 14 amino acids. The CDR3 protein is CASRKRQPLSGYTF. The CDR3, as DNA: TGTGCCAGCAGAAAACGACAGCCTTTGAGTGGCTACACCTTC.